This TCR beta chain was sequenced during a study of OX40 agonist ivuxolimab in advanced cancers. About the full investigation: Ivuxolimab was a fully human IgG2 agonistic monoclonal antibody targeting the costimulatory receptor OX40 (CD134). Of the roughly 51 patients in dose escalation, 19 had hepatocellular carcinoma, approximately 15 had melanoma, 9 had renal cell carcinoma and 9 had head and neck cancer. The monotherapy dose-escalation portion (N of about 57 patients) of the phase I ivuxolimab trial is reported in the paper. Prior anti-PD-1, anti-PD-L1 or anti-CTLA-4 therapy was permitted, and checkpoint inhibitors had been received by about 37% of dose-escalation patients. In the dose-escalation cohort, more than 80% of patients were male, and the mean age was around 60 years with a range of roughly 23 to 79. Intravenous ivuxolimab was administered to patients every 2 weeks at six dose levels: 0.01, 0.1, 0.3, 1.5, 3 and 10 mg/kg. Peripheral TCRbeta sequencing was intended to test whether TCR sequence diversity was altered and clonal T-cell expansion was caused by ivuxolimab. Partial responses occurred in three dose-escalation patients: two with cutaneous melanoma and one with hepatocellular carcinoma.

Patients with autoimmune disease history or receiving systemic immunosuppression were excluded from the trial. Peripheral blood for TCR sequencing was collected from all dose cohorts at baseline, on cycle 4 day 1, and on cycle 7 day 1. The samples were drawn from a first-in-human, open-label, multicenter phase I dose-escalation trial of ivuxolimab. Adults with locally advanced or metastatic melanoma, renal cell, hepatocellular, or head and neck squamous cell carcinoma were enrolled in the trial. CD4+ and CD8+ T cells were sorted separately from peripheral blood before TCR sequencing. Genomic DNA was isolated from the sorted cells so that the TCRbeta CDR3 region could be sequenced. TCRbeta CDR3 regions were sequenced using the immunoSEQ Assay. TCRdb holds this immuneACCESS table with in-frame rearrangements only. Some clones are missing; in checked studies, unresolved V genes explain under half, and the rest has no known cause. The sample has roughly 70,000 clones on record, roughly 87% of them singletons. In total, the top ten clones hold approximately 4% of the sample.

On this clone: Which antigen it targets is not known. It has no much larger one-base neighbor in the sample; base qualities were not kept.

Results the study describes overall, beyond this receptor: Antigen specificity was not determined for the clonally expanded peripheral T cells. At doses from 0.1 to 3.0 mg/kg, clonal expansion was seen in both CD4+ and CD8+ blood T cells between baseline and week 6. In partial responders in the 0.1-3.0 mg/kg groups, normalized peripheral clonal expansion was found to be among the lowest, especially among CD8+ T cells. After ivuxolimab, expanded clones were on average more numerous among CD8+ T cells than among CD4+ T cells. Low levels of normalized T-cell clonal expansion were also seen in some patients who did not respond.

The CDR3 holds 13 amino acids from the cysteine to the phenylalanine. The entry retains the CDR3 DNA only, 39 bases that are in frame from base 1. Relative to germline, V is 9 bases shorter and J is 1 base shorter, with 7 bases between their ends. According to the germline V gene, CDR1 reads ENHRY and CDR2 reads SYGVKD. The sample in question was CD4+ or CD8+ T cells sorted from blood, obtained in a trial of the OX40 agonist ivuxolimab. The sequence derives from an adult with an advanced solid tumor such as melanoma, head and neck, liver or kidney cancer. The rearrangement combines TRBV10-3 with TRBJ2-6; the D gene is perhaps TRBD2, on 5 matching bases. The DNA is TGTGCCATAAGGGAGTCTGGGGCCAACGTCCTGACTTTC. Its protein is CAIRESGANVLTF.